This TCR beta chain originates from a study of CDR3 diversity in severe acne. MiXCR, applied by TCRdb to the PCR reads, yields one record per CDR3 protein. The sample comprises some 84,000 distinct CDR3 sequences, roughly half of which are singletons, and roughly a tenth rests with the top ten. Germline-derived CDR1 and CDR2 are SGHVS and FNYEAQ. With 2 bases removed from V and 2 bases from J, the gap between germline ends came to 12 bases. The CDR3 is made up of 16 amino acids. The origin of this receptor is a male donor in good health, serving as a control. Sequenced input: blood. The rearrangement joins TRBV7-6 to TRBJ2-2; D perhaps matches TRBD1 (5 bases). In nucleotides, the CDR3 is TGTGCCAGCAGCTTATTAGACAGATCTAACACCGGGGAGCTGTTTTTT. Translating it yields CASSLLDRSNTGELFF.